Listed here are 8 T cell receptor beta chains from one sample, sequenced in a study of OX40 agonist ivuxolimab in advanced cancers. Only in-frame clones appear in the TCRdb table, and some are missing; sequencing was by immunoSEQ multiplex PCR. The data contain tens of thousands of clones, around 90% of them singletons. The sample was CD4+ or CD8+ T cells sorted from blood, taken in a trial of the OX40 agonist ivuxolimab. These receptors were collected from an adult with an advanced solid tumor such as melanoma, head and neck, liver or kidney cancer.

The chain couples TRBV11-2 to TRBJ2-4, with 10 bases lining up with TRBD2. The CDR3 is made up of 14 amino acids. J gave up 11 bases and V 3 bases, and 7 bases lay outside the gene matches. Germline CDR1 reads SGHAT; CDR2 reads FQNNGV. The CDR3 coding sequence is TGTGCCAGCAGCTTCCTAGCGGGAGAGGTGTTTCAGTACTTC. It yields the protein CASSFLAGEVFQYF.

The genes are TRBV28 and TRBJ1-1, with D possibly TRBD1 on 5 matching bases. V was pared by 7 bases and J by 7 bases, with 19 bases between. CDR3 length equals 14 residues. Germline CDR1 reads MDHEN; CDR2 reads SYDVKM. The CDR3: CASTTNGGSSEAFF. The CDR3 DNA reads TGTGCCAGCACCACAAACGGGGGATCCAGTGAAGCTTTCTTT.

This clone was observed a single time. The chain couples TRBV28 to TRBJ1-5; 7 bases agree with TRBD1. The J segment lost 1 base and the V segment lost 7 bases, leaving 13 bases of the junction unmatched. This CDR3 spans 17 amino acids. From germline, CDR1 is MDHEN and CDR2 SYDVKM. CDR3 loop: CASIIGGSTRSNQPQHF. CDR3 nucleotides: TGTGCCAGCATCATAGGGGGCAGTACTAGAAGCAATCAGCCCCAGCATTTT.

The chain joins TRBV2 to TRBJ2-5; D is undetermined. This CDR3 has 11 residues. Trimming removed 6 bases from V and 5 bases from J, with 7 bases in between. Germline-derived CDR1 and CDR2 are SNHLY and FYNNEI. The CDR3 region is CASRVRETQYF. The CDR3 coding sequence is TGTGCCAGCAGGGTACGGGAGACCCAGTACTTC.

The chain is built from TRBV4-3 and TRBJ1-1; 7 bases map to TRBD1. Germline trimming cut 8 bases from V and 1 base from J; bases unmatched to any gene: 10. Germline V lookup: CDR1 LGHNA, CDR2 YSLEER. The CDR3 is made up of 15 amino acids. The CDR3 sequence: CASGWTGRPNTEAFF. In DNA form, the CDR3 reads TGCGCCAGCGGGTGGACAGGACGGCCGAACACTGAAGCTTTCTTT.

Regarding this clone: Other nucleotide sequences from this sample produce the same CDR3. The chain uses TRBV9 and TRBJ2-4; D is uncertain. Deletions cut 0 bases from V and 0 bases from J, with 4 bases between. This CDR3 has 14 residues. Germline CDR1 SGDLS, CDR2 YYNGEE. As DNA, the CDR3 is TGTGCCAGCAGCGTAGGGCTAGCCAAAAACATTCAGTACTTC. This translates into CASSVGLAKNIQYF.

This rearrangement joins TRBV6-4 to TRBJ2-2; 7 bases are shared with TRBD2. From germline, CDR1 is MRHNA and CDR2 SNTAGT. J lost 0 bases, V lost 5 bases, and 0 bases had no gene match. This CDR3 contains 14 residues. CDR3: CASSTSANTGELFF. For the CDR3, the DNA is TGTGCCAGCAGTACTAGCGCGAACACCGGGGAGCTGTTTTTT.

This chain links TRBV6-6 with TRBJ2-6, with D perhaps TRBD2 (6 bases). The germline CDR1 and CDR2 sequences are MNHNY and SVGAGI (reference sequence). The V end was cut by 2 bases, the J end by 4 bases, with 12 bases between. The CDR3 contains 16 residues. In DNA, the CDR3 is TGTGCCAGCAGTTACGCGGGAAAGGGCGGGGCCAACGTCCTGACTTTC. This codes for CASSYAGKGGANVLTF.